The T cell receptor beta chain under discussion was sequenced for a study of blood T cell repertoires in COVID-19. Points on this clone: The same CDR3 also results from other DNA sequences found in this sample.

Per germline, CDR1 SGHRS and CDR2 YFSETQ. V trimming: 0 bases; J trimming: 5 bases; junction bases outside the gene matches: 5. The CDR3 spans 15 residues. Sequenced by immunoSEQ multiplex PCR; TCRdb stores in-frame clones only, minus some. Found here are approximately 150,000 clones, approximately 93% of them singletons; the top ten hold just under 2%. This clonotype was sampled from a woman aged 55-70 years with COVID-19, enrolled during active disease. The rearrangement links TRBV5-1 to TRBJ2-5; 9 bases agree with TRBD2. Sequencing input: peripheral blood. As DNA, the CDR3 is TGCGCCAGCAGCTTGGGGCGGGGGGGCCGCGAGACCCAGTACTTC. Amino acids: CASSLGRGGRETQYF.